These T cell receptor beta chains were read from a single sample in a study of T cell repertoires in cytomegalovirus infection. In TCRdb, the reads were re-called with MiXCR into one record per CDR3 protein. Of a few hundred thousand distinct CDR3 sequences listed, around a third were seen once; the top ten hold about a sixth. For these receptors, no antigen is known. The sequencing here drew on cultured PBMCs, taken from culture after CMV antigen stimulation. The receptor source for this set is a human donor in good health (CMV status not recorded). Some clones in this sample may be carry-over from other donors' samples. Both conserved end residues are part of each CDR3. Fields, in order: CDR3 DNA, CDR3 protein, D gene, V gene, CDR3 length, J gene, clone size. A D gene is named only where the DNA matches it firmly. Part of the rows lack a size; the others show once, few, many or a class for expanded clones.

CDR3nt: TGTGCCAGCAGTGGAGACAGCCCGAGGAACTATGGCTACACCTTC
CDR3aa: CASSGDSPRNYGYTF
d_gene: .
v_gene: TRBV6-1
len: 15
j_gene: TRBJ1-2
abundance: few

CDR3nt: TGTGCCAGTAGTCCAGGGACAGGGGGTCTCCGTAGTAATCAGCCCCAGCATTTT
CDR3aa: CASSPGTGGLRSNQPQHF
d_gene: TRBD1
v_gene: TRBV19
len: 18
j_gene: TRBJ1-5
abundance: few

CDR3nt: TGTGCCAGCGACCGGGACGGGGCGTACAATGAGCAGTTCTTC
CDR3aa: CASDRDGAYNEQFF
d_gene: .
v_gene: TRBV7-8
len: 14
j_gene: TRBJ2-1
abundance: .

CDR3nt: TGTGCCAGCAGCTTAGGGACTAGCGGGACGTACCAAGAGACCCAGTACTTC
CDR3aa: CASSLGTSGTYQETQYF
d_gene: TRBD2
v_gene: TRBV7-9
len: 17
j_gene: TRBJ2-5
abundance: once

CDR3nt: TGTGCCAGCAGCCTAGGCGGTGCGGGGCACACCGGGGAGCTGTTTTTT
CDR3aa: CASSLGGAGHTGELFF
d_gene: .
v_gene: TRBV9
len: 16
j_gene: TRBJ2-2
abundance: .

CDR3nt: TGCGCCAGCAGCTTGTTAGCGGGAGGAACCTCCTACAATGAGCAGTTCTTC
CDR3aa: CASSLLAGGTSYNEQFF
d_gene: TRBD2
v_gene: TRBV5-1
len: 17
j_gene: TRBJ2-1
abundance: .

CDR3nt: TGTGCCAGCAGTGGTAACCTTCGGGGACAAGCCGTCTCTGGGGCCAACGTCCTGACTTTC
CDR3aa: CASSGNLRGQAVSGANVLTF
d_gene: .
v_gene: TRBV6-1
len: 20
j_gene: TRBJ2-6
abundance: few

CDR3nt: TGTGCCAGCAGTGACTTCTTGGGGGCAGATACGCAGTATTTT
CDR3aa: CASSDFLGADTQYF
d_gene: .
v_gene: TRBV6-4
len: 14
j_gene: TRBJ2-3
abundance: .

CDR3nt: TGTGCCAGCAGCTTAAGGAATGAGCAGTTCTTC
CDR3aa: CASSLRNEQFF
d_gene: .
v_gene: TRBV28
len: 11
j_gene: TRBJ2-1
abundance: many

CDR3nt: TGCGCCAGCAGCCTCACTAGCGGGAGGGCCTTTTATGATGAGCAGTTCTTC
CDR3aa: CASSLTSGRAFYDEQFF
d_gene: TRBD2
v_gene: TRBV4-1
len: 17
j_gene: TRBJ2-1
abundance: .

CDR3nt: TGTGCCAGCAGTTTCGGTGGTCCTTTAGGAGAGACCCAGTACTTC
CDR3aa: CASSFGGPLGETQYF
d_gene: .
v_gene: TRBV6-8
len: 15
j_gene: TRBJ2-5
abundance: .

CDR3nt: TGCGCCAGCAGCCAAGAGGTGAGCGGACGCACAGATACGCAGTATTTT
CDR3aa: CASSQEVSGRTDTQYF
d_gene: .
v_gene: TRBV4-3
len: 16
j_gene: TRBJ2-3
abundance: few